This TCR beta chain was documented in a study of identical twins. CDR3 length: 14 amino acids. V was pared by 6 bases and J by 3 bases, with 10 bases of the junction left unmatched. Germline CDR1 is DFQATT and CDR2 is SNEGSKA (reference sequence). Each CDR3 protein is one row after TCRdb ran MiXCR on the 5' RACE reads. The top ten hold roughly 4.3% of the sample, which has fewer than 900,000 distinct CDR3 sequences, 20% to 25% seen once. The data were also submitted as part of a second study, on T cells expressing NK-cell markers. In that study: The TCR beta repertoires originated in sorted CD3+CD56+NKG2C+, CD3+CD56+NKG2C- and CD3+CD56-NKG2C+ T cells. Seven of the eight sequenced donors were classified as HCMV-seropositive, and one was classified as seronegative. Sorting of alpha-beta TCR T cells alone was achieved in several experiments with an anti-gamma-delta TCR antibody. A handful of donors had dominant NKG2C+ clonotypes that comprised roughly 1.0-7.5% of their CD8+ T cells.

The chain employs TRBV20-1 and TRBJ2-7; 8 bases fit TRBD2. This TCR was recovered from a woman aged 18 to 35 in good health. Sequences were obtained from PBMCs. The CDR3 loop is CSAPPGGPNYEQYF. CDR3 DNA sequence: TGCAGTGCCCCTCCGGGAGGGCCGAACTACGAGCAGTACTTC.